This TCR beta chain was captured by sequencing in a study of blood T cell repertoires in COVID-19. Study-level background: Nucleic acid was either cDNA or gDNA, and it came from T cells, B-cell-depleted T cells, or PBMCs.

In the source study's methods: Estimates of nucleated cell counts were drawn from the amplification of reference gene primers. The repertoire was sequenced with immunoSEQ multiplex PCR; TCRdb's copy has only in-frame clones and lacks some. V, J and clone size are taken as reported in that table, and D and trimming were inferred from the DNA itself. The profile covers roughly 250,000 clones, with roughly four fifths appearing a single time and less than 8% taken by the ten largest. Sequencing used peripheral blood. The receptor's source is a woman aged 45 to 65 with acute or convalescent COVID-19.

CDR3 protein: CASSSLGVSLSEAFF. CDR3 nucleotide sequence: TGTGCCAGCAGCTCCCTCGGAGTATCTCTATCTGAAGCTTTCTTT. The chain combines TRBV5-5 with TRBJ1-1; unclear D gene. The V gene's germline CDR1 is SGHKS and CDR2 YYEKEE (reference sequence). CDR3 length: 15 amino acids. V gave up 3 bases and J gave up 6 bases, with 18 bases separating them. Full variable domain (rest looked up from reference TRBV5-5 and TRBJ1-1): DAGVTQSPTHLIKTRGQQVTLRCSPISGHKSVSWYQQVLGQGPQFIFQYYEKEERGRGNFPDRFSARQFPNYSSELNVNALLLGDSALYLCASSSLGVSLSEAFFGQGTRLTVV.